This entry lists 21 T cell receptor beta chains sequenced from one sample in a study of spatial heterogeneity in lung cancer. One entry per CDR3 protein results from TCRdb running MiXCR on the 5' RACE reads. The data contain approximately 100,000 distinct CDR3 sequences, approximately 19% of them singletons. Indicated time point: blood at routine non-recurrence follow-up after resection. The input for sequencing was PBMCs, taken at follow-up. The receptor source for this set is a male donor with early-stage non-small cell lung cancer.

The chain couples TRBV12-3 or TRBV12-4 to TRBJ2-5; 11 bases line up with TRBD2. With 5 bases clipped from V and 5 bases from J, the junction kept 7 bases outside the gene matches. This CDR3 spans 15 amino acids. CDR3 amino acids: CASSPVAGGVETQYF. As DNA, the CDR3 is TGTGCCAGCAGTCCAGTAGCGGGGGGGGTGGAGACCCAGTACTTC.

The genes are TRBV6-2 or TRBV6-3 and TRBJ1-1, with D tentatively TRBD1 (6 bases). CDR1 is MNHEY, CDR2 SVGEGT, per germline. The CDR3 sequence is 13 residues long. V shed 3 bases and J shed 5 bases, with 10 bases lying between them. CDR3 DNA: TGTGCCAGCAGTTATACAGGGCAGACTGAAGCTTTCTTT. Translating it yields CASSYTGQTEAFF.

This clonotype occurred many times. The chain joins TRBV2 to TRBJ2-2; 7 nucleotides line up with TRBD2. The length of the CDR3 is 15 residues. Looked up from germline, CDR1 is SNHLY and CDR2 is FYNNEI. V trimming: 3 bases; J trimming: 1 base; junction bases outside the gene matches: 2. CDR3 DNA sequence: TGTGCCAGCAGTGAGCAGCGGGGGAACACCGGGGAGCTGTTTTTT. It yields the protein CASSEQRGNTGELFF.

The chain is built from TRBV6-5 and TRBJ1-5; D call uncertain. V was clipped by 8 bases and J by 0 bases, with 8 bases between them. The CDR3 spans 13 residues. Germline assignment: CDR1 MNHEY and CDR2 SVGAGI. In nucleotides, the CDR3 is TGTGCCAGCCGGGCGGGTAGCAATCAGCCCCAGCATTTT. It encodes CASRAGSNQPQHF.

This clonotype appeared many times. The gene calls are TRBV18 and TRBJ2-3; D is undetermined. V lost 3 bases and J lost 3, with 4 bases in between. The CDR3 is made up of 12 amino acids. Germline lookup yields CDR1 KGHSH and CDR2 LQKENI. The CDR3 spells CASSPGTDTQYF. CDR3 nucleotides: TGTGCCAGCTCACCGGGGACAGATACGCAGTATTTT.

The rearrangement uses TRBV6-2 or TRBV6-3 and TRBJ1-6; D remains ambiguous. CDR3 length: 14 residues. The germline CDR1 and CDR2 sequences are MNHEY and SVGEGT. Trimming left V 4 bases short and J 3 bases short, with 7 bases between. CDR3 sequence reads: CASSSGNYNSPLHF. The CDR3 region has the DNA TGTGCCAGCAGTTCGGGGAACTATAATTCACCCCTCCACTTT.

In this sample, this clonotype turned up a few times. The chain carries TRBV3-1 and TRBJ2-7, with TRBD1 as a possible D gene (5 bases). Trimming took off 4 bases at V and 6 bases at J, with 16 bases between the two ends. In germline, CDR1 is LGHDT, CDR2 YNNKEL (reference sequence). The CDR3 runs to 14 residues. For the CDR3, the DNA is TGTGCCAGCAGCCTCGGACCCGACAGTGGCGAGCAGTACTTC. It specifies CASSLGPDSGEQYF.

This clonotype was counted a few times. The DNA for the CDR3 is TGTGCCAGCAGCCAAGATCGGAGATCACGGGAGACCCAGTACTTC. Encoded protein: CASSQDRRSRETQYF. The chain carries TRBV4-2 and TRBJ2-5; D call uncertain. The CDR3 loop spans 15 amino acids. Germline V gives CDR1 LGHNA, CDR2 YNFKEQ. The ends were cut back, 0 bases at V and 5 bases at J, with 13 bases in the middle.

The chain has TRBV15 and TRBJ2-7; 7 positions agree with TRBD1. The V gene's germline CDR1 is LNHNV and CDR2 YYDKDF (reference sequence). Losses at the gene ends were 0 bases for V and 6 bases for J; bases not matched to a gene: 11. This CDR3 has 16 residues. The chain's CDR3 is CATSRETGTARGEQYF. In DNA, the CDR3 is TGTGCCACCAGCAGAGAAACGGGGACAGCGAGGGGCGAGCAGTACTTC.

The V call is TRBV5-1, the J call TRBJ2-3, with 8 bases lining up with TRBD1. After removal of 4 bases from V and 0 bases from J, the junction contained 13 bases not matched to a gene. The germline V gene has CDR1 SGHRS and CDR2 YFSETQ. The CDR3 totals 18 residues. Here the CDR3 reads CASSRTGGQISSTDTQYF. As DNA, the CDR3 is TGCGCCAGCAGCAGAACAGGGGGGCAAATCTCTAGCACAGATACGCAGTATTTT.

This clonotype was seen a few times. One end of the junction does not line up with germline, which may come from a read error. This chain uses TRBV7-9 with TRBJ2-5; TRBD2 matches at 7 bases. This CDR3 is built from 12 residues. The germline CDR1 and CDR2 sequences are SEHNR and FQNEAQ (reference sequence). CDR3 loop: CASSPIRDYLDF. DNA for the CDR3: TGTGCCAGCAGCCCAATCCGGGACTACCTAGACTTC. Full variable domain (outside the CDR3, taken from reference TRBV7-9 and TRBJ2-5): DTGVSQNPRHKITKRGQNVTFRCDPISEHNRLYWYRQTLGQGPEFLTYFQNEAQLEKSRLLSDRFSAERPKGSFSTLEIQRTEQGDSAMYLCASSPIRDYLDFGPGTRLLVL.

This clonotype was counted only a few times. The J gene is TRBJ1-5, the V gene TRBV2; D is uncertain. The V end was cut by 2 bases, the J end by 4 bases, with 9 bases between. Germline CDR1 is SNHLY and CDR2 is FYNNEI. This CDR3 comprises 14 residues. The CDR3 spells CASSELTGNQPQHF. Here the CDR3 DNA reads TGTGCCAGCAGTGAATTAACGGGGAATCAGCCCCAGCATTTT.

This clonotype was found a few times. The chain recombines TRBV7-9 with TRBJ2-7; 11 bases fit TRBD1. The CDR3 runs 17 residues. The V and J ends lost 1 base and 1 base, in that order; junction bases with no gene match: 6. CDR1 and CDR2 (germline): SEHNR, FQNEAQ (reference sequence). CDR3 nucleotide sequence: TGTGCCAGCAGCTTAGTCCATGGGACAGGGGGATCCTACGAGCAGTACTTC. The encoded protein is CASSLVHGTGGSYEQYF.

J is TRBJ2-3 and V is TRBV27; D is unresolved. The CDR3 sequence is 14 residues long. Germline-derived CDR1 and CDR2 are MNHEY and SMNVEV (reference sequence). The V end lost 6 bases, the J end lost 0 bases, and 10 bases lay between the germline ends. Here the CDR3 DNA reads TGTGCCAGCAGCGAAGAGGCTAGCACAGATACGCAGTATTTT. Its protein product is CASSEEASTDTQYF.

Remarks on this clonotype: An end of the junction does not agree with germline; a read error may underlie this. The chain joins TRBV5-1 to TRBJ2-1; D might be TRBD1 or TRBD2, each matching 5 bases. The CDR3 is 12 residues long. Germline V CDR1 and CDR2: SGHRS, YFSETQ. The CDR3 is CASSPDGTKVLF. In DNA, the CDR3 is TGCGCCAGCAGCCCGGACGGGACGAAAGTGCTCTTC.

This clonotype was detected a few times. V is TRBV20-1 and J is TRBJ1-4, with D unclear. Trimming cost V 6 bases and J 5 bases, with 13 bases left between them. Looked up from germline, CDR1 is DFQATT and CDR2 is SNEGSKA (reference sequence). The CDR3 spans 13 residues. This CDR3 reads CSASDGQNEKLFF. The CDR3 region has the DNA TGCAGTGCATCGGACGGGCAGAATGAAAAACTGTTTTTT.

This clonotype was recorded a few times. The chain links TRBV27 to TRBJ1-1; D is ambiguous. V lost 0 bases and J lost 0, with 8 bases in between. In germline, CDR1 is MNHEY, CDR2 SMNVEV (reference sequence). The CDR3 consists of 15 residues. The CDR3 sequence: CASSLSAAMNTEAFF. The CDR3 DNA reads as TGTGCCAGCAGTTTATCGGCAGCTATGAACACTGAAGCTTTCTTT.

This clonotype was seen a handful of times. The V call is TRBV7-6, the J call TRBJ2-1; TRBD2 agrees at 7 bases. Germline loops: CDR1 SGHVS, CDR2 FNYEAQ. The CDR3 has 16 residues. Trimming cost V 5 bases and J 9 bases; bases outside gene matches: 16. The CDR3 loop is CASSPTWGRGQGEQFF. The CDR3 nucleotides read TGTGCCAGCAGCCCAACCTGGGGGAGGGGTCAGGGTGAGCAGTTCTTC.

This clonotype was seen more than once but under ten times. The chain employs TRBV20-1 and TRBJ2-7; 8 nucleotides align to TRBD1. The CDR3 is 14 residues long. After removal of 3 bases from V and 6 bases from J, the junction contained 10 bases not matched to a gene. Germline CDR1 is DFQATT and CDR2 is SNEGSKA (reference sequence). This CDR3 reads CSASPSGGVGEQYF. DNA of the CDR3: TGCAGTGCTAGTCCATCAGGGGGCGTGGGCGAGCAGTACTTC.

This clonotype was picked up a small number of times. This chain connects TRBV6-5 to TRBJ2-2, with 10 nucleotides matching TRBD2. CDR1 and CDR2 from the germline V gene are MNHEY and SVGAGI. This CDR3 is 15 amino acids long. V shed 3 bases and J 4 bases; nucleotides not matched to a gene: 2. The CDR3 is CASSYGTSVTGELFF. CDR3 nucleotides: TGTGCCAGCAGTTATGGGACTAGCGTCACCGGGGAGCTGTTTTTT.

This clonotype came up a few times. This chain uses TRBV7-2 with TRBJ2-5, with a tentative D call TRBD2 (5 bases). Germline V gives CDR1 SGHTA, CDR2 FQGNSA. The V end was cut by 5 bases, the J end by 5 bases, with 9 bases between. The CDR3 consists of 12 residues. This CDR3 is CASSRGPETQYF. In DNA, the CDR3 is TGTGCCAGCAGCCGAGGGCCGGAGACCCAGTACTTC. Full variable domain (missing parts from reference TRBV7-2 and TRBJ2-5): GAGVSQSPSNKVTEKGKDVELRCDPISGHTALYWYRQSLGQGLEFLIYFQGNSAPDKSGLPSDRFSAERTGGSVSTLTIQRTQQEDSAVYLCASSRGPETQYFGPGTRLLVL.